These T cell receptor beta chains were read from a single sample in a study of blood T cells in healthy people across ages. TCRdb reprocessed the 5' RACE reads with MiXCR, giving one entry per CDR3 protein. The sample holds under 800,000 distinct CDR3 sequences, around 21% seen once. Sequenced material: blood. These TCRs come from a man aged 70-80 years in good health. The CDR3 runs from the conserved cysteine through the conserved F or W. Each record gives: V gene, D gene, clone size, J gene, CDR3 protein, CDR3 DNA. D genes are given only for firm matches. Size values are once, few and many counts, or a class for expanded clones, and some rows have none.

TRBV27	.	many	TRBJ2-2	CASSFQGITGELFF	TGTGCCAGCAGTTTTCAGGGGATTACCGGGGAGCTGTTTTTT
TRBV20-1	TRBD2	once	TRBJ2-1	CSANPGLAGTNNEQFF	TGCAGTGCTAACCCAGGACTAGCGGGTACCAACAATGAGCAGTTCTTC
TRBV5-1	TRBD2	.	TRBJ2-3	CASSLMASGSATDTQYF	TGCGCCAGCAGCTTGATGGCTAGCGGGAGTGCCACAGATACGCAGTATTTT
TRBV4-2	.	.	TRBJ1-1	CASSPQASHEGLRSTAFF	TGTGCCAGCAGCCCCCAGGCCTCGCATGAAGGCTTGCGGAGTACAGCTTTCTTT
TRBV20-1	.	.	TRBJ2-7	CSAPRDLSSYEQYF	TGCAGTGCGCCCCGGGACTTAAGCTCCTACGAGCAGTACTTC
TRBV19	TRBD2	.	TRBJ2-2	CASSPTSGKGELFF	TGTGCCAGTAGTCCAACTAGCGGGAAGGGGGAGCTGTTTTTT
TRBV20-1	.	.	TRBJ1-1	CSARANTEAFF	TGCAGTGCTAGGGCGAACACTGAAGCTTTCTTT
TRBV4-1	TRBD1	.	TRBJ1-4	CASSQAQDRGRNEKLFF	TGCGCCAGCAGCCAAGCGCAGGACAGGGGAAGGAATGAAAAACTGTTTTTT
TRBV5-1	TRBD1	few	TRBJ2-4	CASSLQGEAKNIQYF	TGCGCCAGCAGCCTTCAGGGGGAAGCCAAAAACATTCAGTACTTC
TRBV12-3/TRBV12-4	.	few	TRBJ2-5	CASSPSGAVTQYF	TGTGCCAGCAGCCCCTCTGGGGCAGTGACCCAGTACTTC
TRBV7-9	.	few	TRBJ1-2	CASSLVGSEGYTF	TGTGCCAGCAGCTTAGTAGGGTCGGAAGGCTACACCTTC
TRBV20-1	TRBD1	.	TRBJ2-3	CSARAYTGTGGLVTDTQYF	TGCAGTGCTAGAGCGTACACCGGGACAGGGGGCCTCGTTACAGATACGCAGTATTTT
TRBV6-1	.	few	TRBJ2-4	CASSDKVTEGKNIQYF	TGTGCCAGCAGTGATAAGGTGACGGAAGGAAAAAACATTCAGTACTTC
TRBV28	.	.	TRBJ2-5	CASSPGSRTQYF	TGTGCCAGCAGTCCCGGCTCTCGGACCCAGTACTTC
TRBV4-1	.	many	TRBJ2-1	CASSPESTPAYNEQFF	TGCGCCAGCAGCCCTGAAAGTACTCCAGCGTACAATGAGCAGTTCTTC
TRBV19	.	.	TRBJ2-3	CASSIYSETGTQYF	TGTGCCAGTAGTATATACAGCGAAACAGGTACGCAGTATTTT
TRBV7-9	.	.	TRBJ2-7	CASSSGTGVQYF	TGTGCCAGCAGCTCAGGCACGGGGGTGCAGTACTTC
TRBV20-1	TRBD2	few	TRBJ2-5	CSAVSGRPQETQYF	TGCAGTGCCGTTAGCGGGAGGCCCCAAGAGACCCAGTACTTC
TRBV12-3/TRBV12-4	TRBD2	few	TRBJ2-5	CASRSAGGETQYF	TGTGCCAGCAGATCTGCGGGAGGGGAGACCCAGTACTTC
TRBV27	TRBD1	few	TRBJ2-7	CASSLYPTGQPYEQYF	TGTGCCAGCAGTTTATATCCCACGGGACAGCCCTACGAGCAGTACTTC